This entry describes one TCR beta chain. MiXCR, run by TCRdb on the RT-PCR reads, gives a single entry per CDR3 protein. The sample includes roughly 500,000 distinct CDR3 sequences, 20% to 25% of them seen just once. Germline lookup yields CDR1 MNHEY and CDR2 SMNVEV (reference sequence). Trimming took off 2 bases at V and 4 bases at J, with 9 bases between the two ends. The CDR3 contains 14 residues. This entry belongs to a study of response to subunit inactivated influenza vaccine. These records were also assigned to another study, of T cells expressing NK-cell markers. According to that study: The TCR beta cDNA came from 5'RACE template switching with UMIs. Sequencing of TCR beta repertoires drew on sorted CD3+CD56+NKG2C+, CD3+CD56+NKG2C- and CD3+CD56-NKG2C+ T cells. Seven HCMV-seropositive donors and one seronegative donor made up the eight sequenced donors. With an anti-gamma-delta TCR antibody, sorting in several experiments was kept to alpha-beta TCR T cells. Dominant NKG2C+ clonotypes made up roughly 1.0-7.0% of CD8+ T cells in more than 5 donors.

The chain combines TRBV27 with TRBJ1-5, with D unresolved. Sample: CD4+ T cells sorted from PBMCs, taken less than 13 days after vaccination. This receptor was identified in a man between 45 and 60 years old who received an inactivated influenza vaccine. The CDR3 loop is CASSLTVGNQPQHF. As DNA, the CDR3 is TGTGCCAGCAGTTTAACCGTAGGTAATCAGCCCCAGCATTTT.